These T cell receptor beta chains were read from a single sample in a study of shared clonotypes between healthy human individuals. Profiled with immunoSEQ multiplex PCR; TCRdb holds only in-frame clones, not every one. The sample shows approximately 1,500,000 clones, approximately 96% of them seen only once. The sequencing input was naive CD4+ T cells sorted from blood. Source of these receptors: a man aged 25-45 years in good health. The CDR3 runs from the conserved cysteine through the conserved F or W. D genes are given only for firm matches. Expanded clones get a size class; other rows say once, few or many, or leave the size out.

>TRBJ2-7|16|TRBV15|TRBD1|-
CATSVRQGTTSYEQYF
TGTGCCACCAGCGTAAGACAGGGTACTACCTCCTACGAGCAGTACTTC
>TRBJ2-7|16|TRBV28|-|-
CASSLETPGMRSEQYF
TGTGCCAGCAGTCTTGAAACCCCGGGGATGAGGTCCGAGCAGTACTTC
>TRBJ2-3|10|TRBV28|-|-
CASLGDTQYF
TGTGCCAGTCTTGGAGATACGCAGTATTTT
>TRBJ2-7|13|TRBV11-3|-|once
CASSPGHSYEQYF
TGTGCCAGCAGCCCGGGGCACTCCTACGAGCAGTACTTC
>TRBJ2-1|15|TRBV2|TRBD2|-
CASSPTSGGLNEQFF
TGTGCCAGCAGCCCGACTAGCGGAGGGCTCAATGAGCAGTTCTTC
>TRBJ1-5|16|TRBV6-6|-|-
CASSLVLGNGNQPQHF
TGTGCCAGCAGCCTCGTACTAGGAAACGGCAATCAGCCCCAGCATTTT
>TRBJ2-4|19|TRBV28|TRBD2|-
CASSTGLAGVNEAKNIQYF
TGTGCCAGCAGTACCGGACTAGCGGGAGTTAATGAGGCCAAAAACATTCAGTACTTC
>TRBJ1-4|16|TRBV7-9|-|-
CASRPRGTGGDEKLFF
TGTGCCAGCAGGCCTAGGGGAACAGGTGGGGACGAAAAACTGTTTTTT
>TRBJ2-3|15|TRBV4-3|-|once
CASSQQRDSTDTQYF
TGCGCCAGCAGCCAACAAAGGGATAGCACAGATACGCAGTATTTT
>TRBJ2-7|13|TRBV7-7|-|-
CASSLGIGAEQYF
TGTGCTAGCAGCTTAGGGATCGGGGCTGAGCAGTACTTC
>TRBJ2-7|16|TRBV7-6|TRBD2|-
CASSLAPSGNSYEQYF
TGTGCCAGCAGCTTAGCGCCTAGCGGAAACTCCTACGAGCAGTACTTC
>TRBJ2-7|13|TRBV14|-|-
CASSPLDRYEQYF
TGTGCCAGCAGTCCCTTAGACCGTTACGAGCAGTACTTC
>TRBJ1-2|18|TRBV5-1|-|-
CASSLSSPAGVLNYGYTF
TGCGCCAGCAGCTTAAGTTCTCCGGCAGGGGTGCTCAACTATGGCTACACCTTC
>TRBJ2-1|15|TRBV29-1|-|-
CSAPGFASRYNEQFF
TGCAGCGCCCCAGGTTTCGCTTCGCGGTACAATGAGCAGTTCTTC
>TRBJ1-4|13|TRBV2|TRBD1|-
CASRQGGNEKLFF
TGTGCCAGCAGGCAGGGGGGGAATGAAAAACTGTTTTTT
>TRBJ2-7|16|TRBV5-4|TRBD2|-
CASSSGLATGSYEQYF
TGTGCCAGCAGCTCTGGACTAGCCACTGGGTCCTACGAGCAGTACTTC
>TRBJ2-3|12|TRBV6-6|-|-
CASESEAPTQYF
TGTGCCAGCGAGAGCGAGGCCCCTACGCAGTATTTT
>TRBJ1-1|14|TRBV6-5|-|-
CASSSPGPNTEAFF
TGTGCCAGCAGTTCACCCGGACCGAACACTGAAGCTTTCTTT